This T cell receptor (beta chain) was captured in a study of T cell responses to AZD1222 COVID-19 vaccine. Germline V gives CDR1 LGHNT, CDR2 FRNRAP. The CDR3 runs to 14 residues. V lost 4 bases to trimming and J lost 3 bases, with 12 bases between them. Study findings and constraints: The study reported that nearly half of spike-specific TCRs target unmutated variant regions. Every sample of the repertoires postdated the peak T cell response. Just a handful of AZD1222 recipients tested seropositive at baseline. Donors skewed white British and female; clonal diversity was possibly underestimated.

The protocol was immunoSEQ multiplex PCR, while the TCRdb copy is restricted to in-frame clones and leaves out a portion. Of 80,000 to 100,000 clones in the sample, around 85% were seen once. With regard to this clone: Antigen: not known.

This clonotype was sampled from an adult who received the AZD1222 COVID-19 vaccine. The sequenced sample was peripheral blood, obtained 28 days after the second AZD1222 dose. This chain connects TRBV12-5 to TRBJ1-2; D is possibly TRBD1 (6 bases). Written as DNA, the CDR3 is TGTGCTAGTGGTTCGGACCCAGGGGACTATGGCTACACCTTC. Protein: CASGSDPGDYGYTF.